This TCR beta chain derives from a study of CD8+ T cells in alopecia areata (dated by TCRdb to the late 2010s). For context, the study as a whole: Treated patients were enrolled in an open-label pilot trial of oral tofacitinib at 5 to 10 mg twice daily for moderate-to-severe alopecia areata. Patients stayed on tofacitinib for 6 to 18 months and then had 6 months of follow-up off drug so that delayed response and recurrence could be assessed. For the treated patients, the SALT score, which quantifies what percentage of scalp surface area is affected, served as the measure of disease severity. High-throughput TCRbeta sequencing was used to examine T cell clonal expansion in alopecia areata in both the C3H/HeJ mouse model and human patients. Scalp tissue and sorted CD4+ and CD8+ peripheral blood T cells from patchy and totalis/universalis alopecia areata patients and from healthy controls were covered by human TCRbeta sequencing. Biopsies were taken from tofacitinib-treated patients at baseline and again at 4 and 24 weeks into treatment, and several of those patients also had a later scalp biopsy. Clonality in the scalp was compared among normal scalp (n=4), patchy alopecia areata scalp (n=8), and alopecia totalis/universalis scalp (n=8). RNA came from the PAXgene miRNA kit for fixed scalp, the miRNeasy kit for PBMCs, and the RNeasy kit for mouse skin. immunoSEQ multiplex PCR using 35 Vbeta forward primers and 13 Jbeta reverse primers was used to amplify TCRbeta CDR3 regions.

CDR1 is given as MNHEY and CDR2 as SVGAGI, both from the germline V gene. Including the terminal cysteine and phenylalanine, the CDR3 comprises 15 residues. Only CDR3 DNA remains: 45 bases, in frame from the first base. Deletion took 3 bases off V and 5 bases off J, with a span of 16 bases between the germline ends. Of note for this clone: What this receptor recognizes is not known. No clone much larger than this one lies a single base away; base qualities are absent.

The time point label for this specimen denotes: less than five weeks on oral tofacitinib. What this sample's treatment or condition label stands for: oral pan-JAK inhibitor, 5-10 mg twice daily. Peripheral blood and lesional scalp punch biopsies were obtained from patients with alopecia areata. PBMCs were isolated by density centrifugation and stained for CD3, CD4 and CD8, and CD4+ and CD8+ T cells were sorted on a FACSAria. Receptors were amplified or captured by the immunoSEQ multiplex PCR assay. RNA was extracted from all samples and reverse transcribed into cDNA, which served as template for TCR sequencing. First-strand cDNA was synthesized using SuperScript III with a 2:1 mix of oligo-dT and random hexamers. A synthetic immune receptor repertoire was used to measure amplification bias, and any remaining bias was corrected computationally. The authors' pipeline ran thus. Raw reads were preprocessed to remove errors, and CDR3 was defined according to IMGT conventions as the region from the conserved cysteine to phenylalanine. Clonality was computed as 1 minus the Shannon entropy, with the entropy normalized by log2 of the number of productive unique TCRs. CD4 or CD8 identity of scalp clones was inferred by cross-referencing scalp TCRbeta sequences with sorted blood CD4 and CD8 repertoires. This is the immuneACCESS table as TCRdb keeps it, with only in-frame sequences that have V and J called. A part of the clones is gone; compared with another copy, unresolved V genes explain less than half, and the rest is unexplained. The DNA was the basis for D and trimming; V, J and clone size are from that table. This sample lists about 190,000 clones; about three fifths were detected once. Roughly 4.2% of the sample lies in the top ten.

Broad study findings and their caveats: Because the treated cohort was small and had only one nonresponder, larger studies are needed to examine links between baseline CD8+ expansion and response. Lesional scalp, especially in alopecia totalis/universalis, showed higher clonality and more expanded CD8+ clones than normal scalp, suggesting antigenic drive. Unlike mouse skin, where gammadelta T cells dominate, normal human skin contains resident alphabeta T cells that get sequenced too, which complicates analysis of the scalp TCR repertoire. Many expanded lesional clones persisted in scalp and blood during tofacitinib treatment, which may partly explain relapse after stopping treatment. Tofacitinib significantly decreased scalp clonality and the number of expanded CD8+ clones among the top 100 scalp clones. TCR sequences shared between patients were less clear than in mice, possibly partly because of HLA diversity in the patient population.

The sequence derives from a human donor with alopecia areata. This sample comprised CD4+ T cells sorted from blood, obtained at week 4, from a patient treated with tofacitinib. This sequence uses TRBV6-5 and TRBJ2-5; the D segment could be TRBD2, given 5 matching bases. Here the CDR3 is given as CASSYLYGGRETQYF. The DNA sequence reads TGTGCCAGCAGTTATTTGTATGGAGGACGGGAGACCCAGTACTTC.